This T cell receptor beta chain was recorded in a study of blood T cell repertoires in COVID-19. For the study at large: Italy, Spain and the United States were the sources of the convalescent and acute COVID-19 samples. In each case, the material was cDNA or gDNA derived from T cells, B-cell-depleted T cells, or PBMCs.

Sequencing used immunoSEQ multiplex PCR; TCRdb keeps in-frame clones, though not all of them. The repertoire consists of hundreds of thousands of clones, with 80% to 90% occurring once and the leading ten covering roughly 1.4%. The TCR sequence derives from a woman aged 30 to 39 with active or convalescent COVID-19. The sequenced material came from peripheral blood.

In nucleotides, the CDR3 is TGTGCCAGTAGCATTACCGGGACAGGGGTTATGAATGAGCAGTTCTTC. Protein: CASSITGTGVMNEQFF. This chain uses TRBV19 with TRBJ2-1, with TRBD1 matching 10 bases. This CDR3 has 16 residues. V shed 6 bases, J shed 7 bases, and the junction held 12 bases outside the gene matches. CDR1 LNHDA and CDR2 SQIVND come from the germline V gene (reference sequence). Full variable domain (outside the CDR3, taken from reference TRBV19 and TRBJ2-1): DGGITQSPKYLFRKEGQNVTLSCEQNLNHDAMYWYRQDPGQGLRLIYYSQIVNDFQKGDIAEGYSVSREKKESFPLTVTSAQKNPTAFYLCASSITGTGVMNEQFFGPGTRLTVL.